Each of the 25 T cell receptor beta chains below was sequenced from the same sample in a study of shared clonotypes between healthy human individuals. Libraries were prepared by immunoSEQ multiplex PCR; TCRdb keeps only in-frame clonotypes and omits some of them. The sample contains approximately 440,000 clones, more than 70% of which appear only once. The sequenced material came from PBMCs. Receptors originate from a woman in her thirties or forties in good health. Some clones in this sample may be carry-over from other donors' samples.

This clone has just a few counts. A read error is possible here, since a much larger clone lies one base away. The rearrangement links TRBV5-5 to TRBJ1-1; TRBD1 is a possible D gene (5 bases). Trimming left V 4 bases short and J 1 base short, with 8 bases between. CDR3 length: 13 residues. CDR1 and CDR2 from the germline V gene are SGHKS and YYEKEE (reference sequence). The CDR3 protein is CASSPGQNTEAFF. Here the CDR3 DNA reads TGTGCCAGCAGCCCAGGACAGAACACTGAAGCTTTCTTT.

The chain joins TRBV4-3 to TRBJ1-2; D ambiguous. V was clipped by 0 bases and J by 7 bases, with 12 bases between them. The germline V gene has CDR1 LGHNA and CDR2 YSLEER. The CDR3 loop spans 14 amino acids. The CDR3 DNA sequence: TGCGCCAGCAGCCAAGACTTAGGGCCGCGTGGCTACACCTTC. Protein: CASSQDLGPRGYTF.

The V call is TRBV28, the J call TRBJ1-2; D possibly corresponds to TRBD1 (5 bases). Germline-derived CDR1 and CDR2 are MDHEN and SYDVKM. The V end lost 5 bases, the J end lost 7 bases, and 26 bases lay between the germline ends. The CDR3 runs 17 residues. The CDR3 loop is CASSANIPSNWQGGYTF. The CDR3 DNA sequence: TGTGCCAGCAGTGCGAATATCCCCAGTAATTGGCAGGGTGGCTACACCTTC.

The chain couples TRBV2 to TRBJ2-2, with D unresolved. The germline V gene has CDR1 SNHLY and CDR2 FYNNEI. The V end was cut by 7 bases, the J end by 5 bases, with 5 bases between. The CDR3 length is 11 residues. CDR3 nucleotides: TGTGCCAGCAAGCGAACCGGGGAGCTGTTTTTT. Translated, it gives CASKRTGELFF. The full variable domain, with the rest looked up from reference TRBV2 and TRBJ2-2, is EPEVTQTPSHQVTQMGQEVILRCVPISNHLYFYWYRQILGQKVEFLVSFYNNEISEKSEIFDDQFSVERPDGSNFTLKIRSTKLEDSAMYFCASKRTGELFFGEGSRLTVL.

The CDR3 coding sequence is TGTGCCAGCAGCTTACAAGATACGCAGTATTTT. Translation gives CASSLQDTQYF. V and J are TRBV7-9 and TRBJ2-3; unclear D gene. Trimming cost V 2 bases and J 5 bases, with 2 bases left between them. CDR1 SEHNR and CDR2 FQNEAQ come from the germline V gene (reference sequence). The CDR3 has 11 residues.

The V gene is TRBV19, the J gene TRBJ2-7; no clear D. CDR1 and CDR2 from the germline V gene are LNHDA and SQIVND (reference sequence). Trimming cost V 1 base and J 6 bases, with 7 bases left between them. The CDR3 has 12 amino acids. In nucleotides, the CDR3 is TGTGCCAGTAGTATAGGGCGGACCGAGCAGTACTTC. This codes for CASSIGRTEQYF.

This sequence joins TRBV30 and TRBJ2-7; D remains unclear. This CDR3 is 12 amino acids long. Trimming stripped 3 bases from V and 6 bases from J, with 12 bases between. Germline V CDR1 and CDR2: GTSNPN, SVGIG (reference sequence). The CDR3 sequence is CAWRRFEFEQYF. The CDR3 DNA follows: TGTGCCTGGAGGCGGTTTGAATTCGAGCAGTACTTC.

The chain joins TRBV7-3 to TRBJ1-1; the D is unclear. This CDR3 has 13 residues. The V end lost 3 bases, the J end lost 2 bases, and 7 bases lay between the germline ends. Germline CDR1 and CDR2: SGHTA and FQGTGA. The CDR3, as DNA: TGTGCCAGCAGCTTGTTCGGTAACACTGAAGCTTTCTTT. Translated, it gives CASSLFGNTEAFF.

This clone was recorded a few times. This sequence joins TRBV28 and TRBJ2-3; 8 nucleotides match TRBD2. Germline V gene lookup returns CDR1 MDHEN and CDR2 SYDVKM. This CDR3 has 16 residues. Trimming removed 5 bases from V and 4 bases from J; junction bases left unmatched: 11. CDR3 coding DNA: TGTGCCAGCAGTGCAACCTTTGGCGGGAGGCCAGATACGCAGTATTTT. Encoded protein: CASSATFGGRPDTQYF.

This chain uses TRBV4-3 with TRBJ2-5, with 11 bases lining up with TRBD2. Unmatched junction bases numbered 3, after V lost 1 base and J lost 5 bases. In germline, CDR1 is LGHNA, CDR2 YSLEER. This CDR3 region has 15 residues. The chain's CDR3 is CASSQGLAGSETQYF. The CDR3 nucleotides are TGCGCCAGCAGCCAAGGACTAGCGGGATCGGAGACCCAGTACTTC.

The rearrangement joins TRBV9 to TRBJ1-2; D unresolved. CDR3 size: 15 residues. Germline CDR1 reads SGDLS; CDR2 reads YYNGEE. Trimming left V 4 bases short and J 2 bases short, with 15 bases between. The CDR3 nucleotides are TGTGCCAGCAGCCCCGGCGGGTTACCCAACTATGGCTACACCTTC. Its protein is CASSPGGLPNYGYTF.

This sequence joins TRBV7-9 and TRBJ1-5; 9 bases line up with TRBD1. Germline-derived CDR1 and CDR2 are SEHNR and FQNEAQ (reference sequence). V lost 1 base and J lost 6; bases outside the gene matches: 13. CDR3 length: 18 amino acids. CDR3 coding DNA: TGTGCCAGCAGCTTAGGGAGGGGAACAGGGGGCCTGGGTCAGCCCCAGCATTTT. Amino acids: CASSLGRGTGGLGQPQHF.

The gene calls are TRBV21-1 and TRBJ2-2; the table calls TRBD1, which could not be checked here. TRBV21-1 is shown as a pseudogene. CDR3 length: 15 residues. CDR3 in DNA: TGTGCCATTACGGAGCCAGGGGGTCACACCGGGGAGCTGTTTTTT. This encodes CAITEPGGHTGELFF.

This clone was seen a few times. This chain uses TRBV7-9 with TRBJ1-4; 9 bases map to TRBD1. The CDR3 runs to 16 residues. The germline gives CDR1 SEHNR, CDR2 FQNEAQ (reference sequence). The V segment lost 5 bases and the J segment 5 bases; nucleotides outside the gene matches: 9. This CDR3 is CASSQNSGQGNEKLFF. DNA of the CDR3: TGTGCCAGCAGCCAGAATTCAGGACAGGGGAATGAAAAACTGTTTTTT.

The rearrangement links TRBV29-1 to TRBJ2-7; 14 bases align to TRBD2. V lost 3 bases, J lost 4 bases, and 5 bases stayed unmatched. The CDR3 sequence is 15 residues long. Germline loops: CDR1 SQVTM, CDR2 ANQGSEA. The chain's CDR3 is CSVEGTSGSKYEQYF. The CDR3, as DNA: TGCAGCGTTGAGGGGACTAGCGGGAGTAAATACGAGCAGTACTTC.

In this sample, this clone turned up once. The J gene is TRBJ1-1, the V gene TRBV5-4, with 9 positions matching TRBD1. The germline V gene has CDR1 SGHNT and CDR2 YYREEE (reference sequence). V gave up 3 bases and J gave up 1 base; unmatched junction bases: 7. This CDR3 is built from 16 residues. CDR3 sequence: CASSSGTGLGNTEAFF. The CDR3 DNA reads TGTGCCAGCAGCTCCGGGACAGGGCTCGGGAACACTGAAGCTTTCTTT.

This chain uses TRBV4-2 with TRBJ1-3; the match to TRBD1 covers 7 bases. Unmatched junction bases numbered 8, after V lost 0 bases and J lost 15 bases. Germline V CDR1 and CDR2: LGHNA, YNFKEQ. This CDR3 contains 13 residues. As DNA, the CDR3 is TGTGCCAGCAGCCAAGACTTTGACAGGGCACCATATTTT. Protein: CASSQDFDRAPYF.

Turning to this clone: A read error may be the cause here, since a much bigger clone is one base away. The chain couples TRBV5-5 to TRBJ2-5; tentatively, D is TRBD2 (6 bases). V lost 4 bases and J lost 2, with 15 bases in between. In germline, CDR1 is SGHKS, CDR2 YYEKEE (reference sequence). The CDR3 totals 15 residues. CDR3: CASSVKGGGQETQYF. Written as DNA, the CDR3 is TGTGCCAGCAGCGTGAAGGGAGGAGGGCAAGAGACCCAGTACTTC.

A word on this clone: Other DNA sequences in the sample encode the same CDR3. The CDR3, as DNA: TGTGCCAGCAGCCTCGACAGGGGGCTTACAGATACGCAGTATTTT. Translating it yields CASSLDRGLTDTQYF. The gene calls are TRBV7-8 and TRBJ2-3, with 10 bases matching TRBD1. V gave up 5 bases and J gave up 3 bases; unmatched junction bases: 5. Germline V CDR1 and CDR2: SGHVS, FQNEAQ. The CDR3 covers 15 residues. Complete variable domain (other parts from reference TRBV7-8 and TRBJ2-3): GAGVSQSPRYKVAKRGQDVALRCDPISGHVSLFWYQQALGQGPEFLTYFQNEAQLDKSGLPSDRFFAERPEGSVSTLKIQRTQQEDSAVYLCASSLDRGLTDTQYFGPGTRLTVL.

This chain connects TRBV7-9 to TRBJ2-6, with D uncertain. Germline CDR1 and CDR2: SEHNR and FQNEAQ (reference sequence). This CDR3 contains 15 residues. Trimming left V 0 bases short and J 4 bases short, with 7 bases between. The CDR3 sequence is CASSLAMGGANVLTF. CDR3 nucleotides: TGTGCCAGCAGCTTAGCTATGGGCGGGGCCAACGTCCTGACTTTC.

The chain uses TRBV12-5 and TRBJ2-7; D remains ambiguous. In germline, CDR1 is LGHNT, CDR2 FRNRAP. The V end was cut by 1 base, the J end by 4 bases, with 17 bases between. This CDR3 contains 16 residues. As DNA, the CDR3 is TGTGCTAGTGGTTTGGAAGGCGACGCGCCGTCTTACGAGCAGTACTTC. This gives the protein CASGLEGDAPSYEQYF.

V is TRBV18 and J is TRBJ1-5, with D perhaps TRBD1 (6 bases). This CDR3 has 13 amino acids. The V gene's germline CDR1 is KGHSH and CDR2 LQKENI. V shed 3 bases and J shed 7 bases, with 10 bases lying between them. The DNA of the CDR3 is TGTGCCAGCTCACCTTACAGGGACCAGCCCCAGCATTTT. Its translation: CASSPYRDQPQHF. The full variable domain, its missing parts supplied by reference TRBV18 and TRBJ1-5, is NAGVMQNPRHLVRRRGQEARLRCSPMKGHSHVYWYRQLPEEGLKFMVYLQKENIIDESGMPKERFSAEFPKEGPSILRIQQVVRGDSAAYFCASSPYRDQPQHFGDGTRLSIL.

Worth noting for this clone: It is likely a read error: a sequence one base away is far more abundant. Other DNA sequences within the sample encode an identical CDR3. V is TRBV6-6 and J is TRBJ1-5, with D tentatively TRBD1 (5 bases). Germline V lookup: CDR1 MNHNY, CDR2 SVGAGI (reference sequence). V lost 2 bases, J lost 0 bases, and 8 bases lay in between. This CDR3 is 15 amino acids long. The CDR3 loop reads CASSYGGYSNQPQHF. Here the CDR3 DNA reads TGTGCCAGCAGTTACGGGGGTTATAGCAATCAGCCCCAGCATTTT.

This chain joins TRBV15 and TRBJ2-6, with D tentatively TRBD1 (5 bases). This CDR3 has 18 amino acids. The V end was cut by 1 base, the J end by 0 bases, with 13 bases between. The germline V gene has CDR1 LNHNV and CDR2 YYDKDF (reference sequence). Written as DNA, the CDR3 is TGTGCCACCAGCAGAGTCAGGGAAGGGTTCTCTGGGGCCAACGTCCTGACTTTC. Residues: CATSRVREGFSGANVLTF.

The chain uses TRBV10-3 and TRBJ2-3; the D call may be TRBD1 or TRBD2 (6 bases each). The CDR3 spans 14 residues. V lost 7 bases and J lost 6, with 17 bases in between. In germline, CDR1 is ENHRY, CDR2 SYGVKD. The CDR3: CAIKSSGGSDTQYF. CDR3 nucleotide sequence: TGTGCCATCAAATCGTCCGGGGGCTCGGATACGCAGTATTTT.